These 22 T cell receptor beta chains were all obtained from the same sample, sequenced in a study of CD8+ T cells in alopecia areata. Extraction of RNA preceded its reverse transcription into cDNA, which served as the sequencing template. Here immunoSEQ multiplex PCR was the method, and the copy in TCRdb shows in-frame clones only, minus some. The repertoire holds about 98,000 clones, with roughly 42% as singletons. The sequenced material came from CD4+ T cells sorted from blood. Receptors were obtained from a human donor with alopecia areata.

The V call is TRBV13, the J call TRBJ1-2, with D unresolved. Germline assignment: CDR1 PRHDT and CDR2 FYEKMQ (reference sequence). The V and J ends lost 2 bases and 8 bases respectively, with 12 bases between them. The CDR3 spans 13 residues. The chain's CDR3 is CASSLYLPGGYTF. Here the CDR3 DNA reads TGTGCCAGCAGCTTATACCTTCCAGGCGGCTACACCTTC.

The gene calls are TRBV9 and TRBJ2-5, with a tentative D call TRBD1 (5 bases). Germline assignment: CDR1 SGDLS and CDR2 YYNGEE. CDR3 length: 13 residues. V gave up 4 bases and J gave up 3 bases, with 10 bases separating them. CDR3 region: CASSPGAEETQYF. The CDR3 DNA follows: TGTGCCAGCAGCCCTGGGGCGGAAGAGACCCAGTACTTC.

This clone was counted only a few times. V usage is TRBV19 and J usage is TRBJ2-3; TRBD2 matches at 13 bases. V shed 4 bases and J 3 bases; nucleotides not matched to a gene: 4. Germline assignment: CDR1 LNHDA and CDR2 SQIVND (reference sequence). The CDR3 is made up of 16 amino acids. In DNA form, the CDR3 reads TGTGCCAGTAGTACCAAACTAGCGGGGGGGACAGATACGCAGTATTTT. This encodes CASSTKLAGGTDTQYF. Full variable domain (outside the CDR3, taken from reference TRBV19 and TRBJ2-3): DGGITQSPKYLFRKEGQNVTLSCEQNLNHDAMYWYRQDPGQGLRLIYYSQIVNDFQKGDIAEGYSVSREKKESFPLTVTSAQKNPTAFYLCASSTKLAGGTDTQYFGPGTRLTVL.

A few counts support this clone. This chain joins TRBV28 and TRBJ2-3, with D tentatively TRBD1 (6 bases). Per germline, CDR1 MDHEN and CDR2 SYDVKM. V was cut by 5 bases and J by 0 bases, with 9 bases left in between. The CDR3 is 14 residues long. In DNA form, the CDR3 reads TGTGCCAGCAGTAAAGGGACAAGCACAGATACGCAGTATTTT. It is translated as CASSKGTSTDTQYF.

This clone showed up just a few times. The chain is built from TRBV29-1 and TRBJ2-7, with 8 bases that match TRBD1. Germline V lookup: CDR1 SQVTM, CDR2 ANQGSEA. The CDR3 is 11 amino acids. The trim removed 5 bases at V and 4 bases at J, leaving 1 base unmatched. This CDR3 is CSVNRGYEQYF. The DNA for the CDR3 is TGCAGCGTTAACAGGGGGTACGAGCAGTACTTC.

The rearrangement joins TRBV13 to TRBJ2-4; tentatively, D is TRBD1 (6 bases). Germline assignment: CDR1 PRHDT and CDR2 FYEKMQ (reference sequence). This CDR3 region has 11 residues. V was trimmed by 3 bases and J by 13 bases, leaving 10 bases between them. The CDR3 is CASSFRQAQYF. Written as DNA, the CDR3 is TGTGCCAGCAGCTTCAGACAGGCCCAGTACTTC.

The chain links TRBV2 to TRBJ2-7; 9 bases line up with TRBD1. Trimming cost V 10 bases and J 7 bases; bases outside gene matches: 11. The CDR3 runs 13 residues. CDR1 SNHLY and CDR2 FYNNEI come from the germline V gene. The CDR3 spells CATSEQGAGEQYF. DNA of the CDR3: TGTGCCACTTCGGAACAGGGGGCGGGAGAGCAGTACTTC. The full variable domain, completed using reference TRBV2 and TRBJ2-7, is EPEVTQTPSHQVTQMGQEVILRCVPISNHLYFYWYRQILGQKVEFLVSFYNNEISEKSEIFDDQFSVERPDGSNFTLKIRSTKLEDSAMYFCATSEQGAGEQYFGPGTRLTVT.

A few counts support this clone. This chain uses TRBV29-1 with TRBJ2-7, with no clear D. Germline-derived CDR1 and CDR2 are SQVTM and ANQGSEA. CDR3 length: 13 residues. V lost 5 bases to trimming and J lost 5 bases, with 16 bases between them. The CDR3 loop reads CSVHQSRSNEQYF. The CDR3 DNA reads TGCAGCGTTCATCAGAGCCGCTCTAACGAGCAGTACTTC.

V and J are TRBV29-1 and TRBJ2-7, with 7 bases identical to TRBD1. Germline lookup yields CDR1 SQVTM and CDR2 ANQGSEA. The CDR3 extends over 13 amino acids. With V trimmed by 4 bases and J by 2 bases, 5 bases remained unmatched. CDR3 sequence (DNA): TGCAGCGTTGGCCGGACAGGTCCCTACGAGCAGTACTTC. This sequence encodes CSVGRTGPYEQYF.

This clone is deemed medium-sized. The CDR3 is CASSFRGASGYTF. As DNA, the CDR3 is TGTGCCAGCAGCTTCAGGGGCGCATCTGGCTACACCTTC. The J gene is TRBJ1-2, the V gene TRBV7-9, with D possibly being TRBD1 (6 bases). CDR3 length: 13 amino acids. Per the germline V gene, CDR1 is SEHNR and CDR2 is FQNEAQ (reference sequence). V was trimmed by 3 bases and J by 7 bases, leaving 12 bases between them. The entire variable domain, with the rest obtained from reference TRBV7-9 and TRBJ1-2, is as follows: DTGVSQNPRHKITKRGQNVTFRCDPISEHNRLYWYRQTLGQGPEFLTYFQNEAQLEKSRLLSDRFSAERPKGSFSTLEIQRTEQGDSAMYLCASSFRGASGYTFGSGTRLTVV.

This chain links TRBV23-1 with TRBJ1-2; D is unclear. TRBV23-1 has ORF status, its function being uncertain. This CDR3 region has 13 residues. V lost 8 bases and J 6 bases, leaving 16 bases between the germline ends. The CDR3 coding sequence is TGCGCCAGCTTTACGTGGGTAACGGATGGCTACACCTTC. Translation gives CASFTWVTDGYTF.

The rearrangement joins TRBV30 to TRBJ2-5; 10 bases agree with TRBD2. Germline V CDR1 and CDR2: GTSNPN, SVGIG (reference sequence). Unmatched junction bases numbered 12, after V lost 4 bases and J lost 4 bases. The CDR3 is 16 residues long. The CDR3 protein is CAWISSGGAFGETQYF. Written as DNA, the CDR3 is TGTGCCTGGATATCCAGCGGGGGGGCCTTTGGAGAGACCCAGTACTTC.

This clone was found a few times. One junction end disagrees with the germline gene, perhaps due to a read error. This sequence joins TRBV7-2 and TRBJ2-1, with 10 bases that match TRBD2. CDR1 and CDR2 from the germline V gene are SGHTA and FQGNSA. The CDR3 is 17 residues long. CDR3 region: CASSLVPISSGGTLQLF. DNA for the CDR3: TGTGCCAGCAGCTTAGTCCCCATCTCTAGCGGGGGTACGCTTCAGCTCTTC.

The V and J genes are TRBV29-1 and TRBJ1-2, with 10 bases fitting TRBD1. Trimming at V came to 6 bases and at J to 8 bases, leaving 9 bases not matched to a gene. The CDR3 runs to 13 residues. CDR1 SQVTM and CDR2 ANQGSEA come from the germline V gene. CDR3 coding DNA: TGCAGCGTCGACCGACAGGGGGCAGGAGGCTACACCTTC. As protein: CSVDRQGAGGYTF.

This clone occurred a few times. The J gene is TRBJ2-1, the V gene TRBV29-1, with 9 bases matching TRBD1. Trimming at V came to 7 bases and at J to 4 bases, leaving 8 bases not matched to a gene. This CDR3 has 14 residues. Germline V gives CDR1 SQVTM, CDR2 ANQGSEA. For the CDR3, the DNA is TGCAGCGCGTGGGACAGGGCCCAATACAATGAGCAGTTCTTC. It is translated as CSAWDRAQYNEQFF.

The chain combines TRBV30 with TRBJ2-2, with 9 nucleotides matching TRBD2. Trimming took 3 bases from V and 2 from J; bases not matched to a gene: 1. Germline CDR1 is GTSNPN and CDR2 is SVGIG (reference sequence). This CDR3 has 14 amino acids. As DNA, the CDR3 is TGTGCCTGGAGGCTAGCGGGAAACACCGGGGAGCTGTTTTTT. It is translated as CAWRLAGNTGELFF.

J is TRBJ1-5 and V is TRBV2; D possibly corresponds to TRBD1 (6 bases). Deletions cut 6 bases from V and 4 bases from J, with 10 bases between. This CDR3 spans 13 amino acids. CDR1 is SNHLY, CDR2 FYNNEI, per germline. The CDR3 DNA sequence: TGTGCCAGCAGGACTACAGGGAATCAGCCCCAGCATTTT. Its protein is CASRTTGNQPQHF.

The chain links TRBV29-1 to TRBJ2-7, with D tentatively TRBD1 (6 bases). The CDR3 extends over 13 amino acids. The germline V gene has CDR1 SQVTM and CDR2 ANQGSEA. Between the trimmed V and J ends, which lost 6 bases and 3 bases, there was a span of 15 bases. DNA for the CDR3: TGCAGCGTCACGGGGACACAGCTCTACGAGCAGTACTTC. Translating it yields CSVTGTQLYEQYF.

This clone was found a few times. This chain uses TRBV7-2 with TRBJ2-7, with a weak D call TRBD2 (6 bases). CDR1 is SGHTA and CDR2 is FQGNSA in the germline V gene. The V end lost 6 bases, the J end lost 6 bases, and 15 bases lay between the germline ends. CDR3 size: 13 residues. In DNA, the CDR3 is TGTGCCAGCAGACGGGGGTCCCAGGGCGAGCAGTACTTC. Translation gives CASRRGSQGEQYF.

This chain connects TRBV29-1 to TRBJ2-3; 8 positions match TRBD2. CDR1 SQVTM and CDR2 ANQGSEA come from the germline V gene. The CDR3 spans 14 residues. V lost 5 bases, J lost 6 bases, and 10 bases stayed unmatched. CDR3 sequence: CSVPGTSLFDTQYF. The CDR3 DNA reads as TGCAGCGTTCCCGGGACTAGTCTTTTTGATACGCAGTATTTT.

V usage is TRBV29-1 and J usage is TRBJ2-1; 12 bases are shared with TRBD2. The CDR3 sequence is 13 residues long. The germline V gene has CDR1 SQVTM and CDR2 ANQGSEA. V lost 7 bases to trimming and J lost 7 bases; unmatched junction nucleotides: 5. CDR3 sequence: CSASLAGGNEQFF. Here the CDR3 DNA reads TGCAGCGCATCACTAGCGGGAGGAAATGAGCAGTTCTTC.

The chain recombines TRBV30 with TRBJ2-7, with 8 bases that match TRBD2. The germline V gene has CDR1 GTSNPN and CDR2 SVGIG (reference sequence). CDR3 length equals 14 residues. The V and J ends lost 1 base and 3 bases, in that order; junction bases with no gene match: 5. The CDR3 DNA follows: TGTGCCTGGAGTGCTCTTGCGGGAGGCTACGAGCAGTACTTC. Its protein product is CAWSALAGGYEQYF. Full variable domain (missing parts from reference TRBV30 and TRBJ2-7): SQTIHQWPATLVQPVGSPLSLECTVEGTSNPNLYWYRQAAGRGLQLLFYSVGIGQISSEVPQNLSASRPQDRQFILSSKKLLLSDSGFYLCAWSALAGGYEQYFGPGTRLTVT.